This T cell receptor (beta chain) was identified in a study of cytomegalovirus exposure and HLA in healthy donors. Study summary: There were just under 400 genotyped donors. Of these, 75% to 85% fell in the genetic ancestry cluster associated with self-reported Caucasian donors.

The PCR ran on 60 Vbeta and 13 Jbeta primers. Method: immunoSEQ multiplex PCR; TCRdb's copy keeps in-frame clones and lacks some. In the table there are approximately 140,000 clones, around 73% of which are singletons. General study points: Among the CMV-associated chains, three were confirmed in vitro as specific for CMV antigens.

Notes on this clone: Its antigen is unknown.

The clonotype originates from a female donor in good health and CMV-seronegative. Sequencing input: PBMCs.

The CDR3 protein is CASSTGTGSTGELFF. The DNA of the CDR3 is TGTGCCAGCAGCACCGGGACAGGATCCACCGGGGAGCTGTTTTTT. This chain joins TRBV7-9 and TRBJ2-2; 8 positions match TRBD1. Germline-derived CDR1 and CDR2 are SEHNR and FQNEAQ (reference sequence). The CDR3 covers 15 residues. J lost 4 bases, V lost 5 bases, and 6 bases had no gene match.